The 12 T cell receptor beta chains listed next were all sequenced from one sample in a study of blood T cell repertoires in COVID-19. Sequenced by immunoSEQ multiplex PCR; TCRdb stores in-frame clones only, minus some. The sample holds over 200,000 clones, over 75% seen once. Sequenced: peripheral blood. All receptors come from a human donor in a cohort sampled during active COVID-19.

The rearrangement links TRBV28 to TRBJ2-7, with 8 bases aligning to TRBD2. Germline values: CDR1 MDHEN, CDR2 SYDVKM. This CDR3 is built from 11 residues. In DNA form, the CDR3 reads TGTGCAACGGGAGGGGGTTACGAGCAGTACTTC. This translates into CATGGGYEQYF.

There are many counts of this clone. The chain carries TRBV6-5 and TRBJ1-1; unclear D gene. From germline, CDR1 is MNHEY and CDR2 SVGAGI. Trimming removed 0 bases from V and 4 bases from J, with 9 bases in between. The CDR3 has 14 amino acids. CDR3: CASSYSIRGTEAFF. CDR3 nucleotide sequence: TGTGCCAGCAGTTACTCGATCAGAGGCACTGAAGCTTTCTTT.

The chain carries TRBV19 and TRBJ2-2; tentatively, D is TRBD2 (6 bases). Trimming left V 4 bases short and J 3 bases short, with 12 bases between. There are 15 residues in the CDR3. CDR1 and CDR2 from the germline V gene are LNHDA and SQIVND (reference sequence). This CDR3 is CASSTTGTYTGELFF. For the CDR3, the DNA is TGTGCCAGTAGTACAACCGGGACTTACACCGGGGAGCTGTTTTTT.

This clone occurred once. This rearrangement joins TRBV27 to TRBJ2-1, with 8 bases matching TRBD2. This CDR3 contains 17 residues. CDR1 and CDR2 (germline): MNHEY, SMNVEV (reference sequence). Germline trimming cut 2 bases from V and 0 bases from J; bases unmatched to any gene: 6. CDR3 bases: TGTGCCAGCAGTTTACGACTGAGCGGGAGCTCCTACAATGAGCAGTTCTTC. Its protein product is CASSLRLSGSSYNEQFF.

The rearrangement uses TRBV7-6 and TRBJ2-5; TRBD2 agrees at 9 bases. After removal of 0 bases from V and 5 bases from J, the junction contained 4 bases not matched to a gene. Per germline, CDR1 SGHVS and CDR2 FNYEAQ. The CDR3 spans 15 residues. CDR3 sequence (DNA): TGTGCCAGCAGCTTAGCTAGCGGGGGAGTGGAGACCCAGTACTTC. Amino acid sequence: CASSLASGGVETQYF.

This chain joins TRBV5-1 and TRBJ2-3; perhaps TRBD1 as D (6 bases). Germline V lookup: CDR1 SGHRS, CDR2 YFSETQ. Trimming cost V 5 bases and J 3 bases, with 10 bases left between them. The CDR3 has 13 amino acids. The CDR3 DNA reads TGCGCCAGCAGTCTACAGGGTACAGATACGCAGTATTTT. It yields the protein CASSLQGTDTQYF.

The chain couples TRBV7-2 to TRBJ2-5; D might be TRBD1 (6 bases). CDR1 and CDR2 (germline): SGHTA, FQGNSA. This CDR3 is 15 amino acids long. The V gene lost 3 bases and the J gene lost 1 base, with 12 bases spanning the gap. The CDR3 reads CASSFTGMVQETQYF. CDR3 in DNA: TGTGCCAGCAGCTTCACAGGGATGGTCCAAGAGACCCAGTACTTC. The full variable domain, completed using reference TRBV7-2 and TRBJ2-5, is GAGVSQSPSNKVTEKGKDVELRCDPISGHTALYWYRQSLGQGLEFLIYFQGNSAPDKSGLPSDRFSAERTGGSVSTLTIQRTQQEDSAVYLCASSFTGMVQETQYFGPGTRLLVL.

V usage is TRBV30 and J usage is TRBJ1-1; the D is unclear. The CDR3 covers 15 residues. Between the trimmed V and J ends, which lost 1 base and 1 base, there was a span of 13 bases. Germline assignment: CDR1 GTSNPN and CDR2 SVGIG (reference sequence). The CDR3 DNA is TGTGCCTGGAGTGAGCAGATAGCCCCGAACACTGAAGCTTTCTTT. It translates to CAWSEQIAPNTEAFF.

This clone was detected once. This chain's CDR3 is CASSSLWGRSSYNEQFF. In nucleotides, the CDR3 is TGCGCCAGCAGCTCCCTTTGGGGGAGGAGCTCCTACAATGAGCAGTTCTTC. The genes are TRBV5-1 and TRBJ2-1, with a tentative D call TRBD2 (6 bases). The CDR3 loop spans 17 amino acids. Germline V gives CDR1 SGHRS, CDR2 YFSETQ. The V gene lost 3 bases and the J gene lost 0 bases, with 16 bases spanning the gap.

CDR3 sequence reads: CASSYQQGSNEKLFF. The CDR3 coding sequence is TGCGCCAGCAGCTACCAACAGGGGTCTAATGAAAAACTGTTTTTT. The chain recombines TRBV5-1 with TRBJ1-4; 7 bases map to TRBD1. The length of the CDR3 is 15 residues. V shed 3 bases and J 3 bases; nucleotides not matched to a gene: 5. The V gene's germline CDR1 is SGHRS and CDR2 YFSETQ.

This clone was seen just once. V and J are TRBV11-2 and TRBJ2-7; no firm D call. The germline V and J ends were trimmed by 5 bases and 2 bases, with 7 bases remaining between them. The germline V gene encodes CDR1 SGHAT and CDR2 FQNNGV. The CDR3 has 12 amino acids. In nucleotides, the CDR3 is TGTGCCAGCAGCCATTGGCCCTACGAGCAGTACTTC. Amino acid sequence: CASSHWPYEQYF.

As regards this clone: The identical CDR3 is also encoded by other nucleotide sequences in the sample. J is TRBJ2-7 and V is TRBV28; no clear D. The CDR3 totals 11 residues. Germline CDR1 reads MDHEN; CDR2 reads SYDVKM. Trimming shortened V by 6 bases and J by 3 bases, and 6 bases separated the two germline ends. CDR3 coding DNA: TGTGCCAGCAGCCTCCTCTACGAGCAGTACTTC. Its translation is CASSLLYEQYF.